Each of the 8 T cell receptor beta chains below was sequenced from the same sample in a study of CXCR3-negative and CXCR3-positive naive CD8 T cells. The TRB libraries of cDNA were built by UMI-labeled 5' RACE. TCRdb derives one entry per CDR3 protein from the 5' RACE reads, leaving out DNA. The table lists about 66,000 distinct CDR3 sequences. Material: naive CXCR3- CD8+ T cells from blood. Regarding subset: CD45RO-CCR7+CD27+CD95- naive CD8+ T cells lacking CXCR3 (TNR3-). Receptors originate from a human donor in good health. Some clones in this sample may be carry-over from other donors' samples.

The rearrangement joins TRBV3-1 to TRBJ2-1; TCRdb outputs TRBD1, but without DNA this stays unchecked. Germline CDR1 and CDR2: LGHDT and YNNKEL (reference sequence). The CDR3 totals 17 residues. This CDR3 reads CASSQGPGRRTLNEQFF.

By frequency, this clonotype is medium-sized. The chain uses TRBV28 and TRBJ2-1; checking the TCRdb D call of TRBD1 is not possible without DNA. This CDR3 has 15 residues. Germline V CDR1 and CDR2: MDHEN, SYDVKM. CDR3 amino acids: CASTPEGTSYNEQFF.

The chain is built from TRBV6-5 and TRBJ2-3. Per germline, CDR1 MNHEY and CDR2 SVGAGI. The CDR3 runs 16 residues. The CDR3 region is CASSYESGPSTDTQYF.

The CDR3 region is CSVEGPTDTQYF. V is TRBV29-1 and J is TRBJ2-3. The germline V gene encodes CDR1 SQVTM and CDR2 ANQGSEA. The CDR3 is 12 residues long.

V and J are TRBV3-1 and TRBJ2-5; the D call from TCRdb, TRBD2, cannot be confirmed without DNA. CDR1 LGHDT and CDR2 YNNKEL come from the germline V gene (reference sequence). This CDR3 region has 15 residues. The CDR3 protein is CASSSGGGGQETQYF.

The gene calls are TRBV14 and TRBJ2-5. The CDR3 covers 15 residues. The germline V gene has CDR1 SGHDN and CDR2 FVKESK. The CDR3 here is CASSRDRFSGETQYF.

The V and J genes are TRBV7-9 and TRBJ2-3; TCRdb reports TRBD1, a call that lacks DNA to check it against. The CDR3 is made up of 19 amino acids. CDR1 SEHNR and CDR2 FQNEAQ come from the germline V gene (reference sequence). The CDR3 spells CASSSQENTGPWVPDTQYF.

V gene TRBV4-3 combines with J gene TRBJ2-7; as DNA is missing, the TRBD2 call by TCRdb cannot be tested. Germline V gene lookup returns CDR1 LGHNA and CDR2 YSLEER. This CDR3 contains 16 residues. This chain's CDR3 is CASSRNAAGEAYEQYF.